One sample yielded the 19 T cell receptor beta chains listed below, sequenced in a study of T cell responses to AZD1222 COVID-19 vaccine. Using immunoSEQ multiplex PCR, the repertoire was profiled, and TCRdb retains in-frame clones only, with some absent. The sample has 90,000 or so clones, about nine tenths seen once. Sequencing used peripheral blood, obtained on day 0 of AZD1222 vaccination. The receptors stem from an adult in good health.

This sequence joins TRBV6-2 or TRBV6-3 and TRBJ1-6; D is unclear. The V and J ends lost 5 bases and 7 bases respectively, with 18 bases between them. Germline CDR1 and CDR2: MNHEY and SVGEGT. CDR3 length: 16 amino acids. The CDR3 loop reads CASSRETGNPNSPLHF. The CDR3 region has the DNA TGTGCCAGCAGTAGAGAAACCGGGAACCCAAATTCACCCCTCCACTTT.

Here the CDR3 DNA reads TGCGCCAGCAGCTTGATCTCACAGGACAATGAGCAGTTCTTC. Translation: CASSLISQDNEQFF. V is TRBV5-1 and J is TRBJ2-1; D is perhaps TRBD1 (5 bases). In germline, CDR1 is SGHRS, CDR2 YFSETQ. This CDR3 is 14 amino acids long. V lost 1 base and J 5 bases, leaving 10 bases between the germline ends.

The J gene is TRBJ1-5, the V gene TRBV15; 9 nucleotides agree with TRBD1. Germline CDR1 is LNHNV and CDR2 is YYDKDF (reference sequence). V lost 6 bases, J lost 6 bases, and 6 bases stayed unmatched. The CDR3 is 14 amino acids. CDR3 sequence reads: CATSRRGQGQPQHF. In DNA form, the CDR3 reads TGTGCCACCAGTCGGAGGGGACAGGGTCAGCCCCAGCATTTT.

This chain links TRBV7-8 with TRBJ1-1, with D unresolved. Germline V lookup: CDR1 SGHVS, CDR2 FQNEAQ. This CDR3 comprises 16 residues. Trimming took off 3 bases at V and 1 base at J, with 15 bases between the two ends. This chain's CDR3 is CASSFTHDLGNTEAFF. The CDR3 DNA follows: TGTGCCAGCAGCTTTACACATGACCTGGGGAACACTGAAGCTTTCTTT.

V and J are TRBV11-2 and TRBJ1-2, with D perhaps matching TRBD1 (6 bases). The CDR3 is 13 amino acids. Trimming took 6 bases from V and 4 from J, leaving 12 bases between them. The germline V gene encodes CDR1 SGHAT and CDR2 FQNNGV. The DNA for the CDR3 is TGTGCCAGCAGAGGGGGGCGGAGCTATGGCTACACCTTC. This translates into CASRGGRSYGYTF.

The chain couples TRBV7-2 to TRBJ1-6; D gene uncertain. V lost 1 base and J 11 bases, leaving 9 bases between the germline ends. This CDR3 is built from 13 residues. Germline CDR1 reads SGHTA; CDR2 reads FQGNSA. CDR3 residues: CASSLDWGTPLHF. Here the CDR3 DNA reads TGTGCCAGCAGCTTAGATTGGGGTACACCCCTCCACTTT.

In the case of this clone: The junction departs from the called germline gene at one end, perhaps through a read error. The chain has TRBV20-1 and TRBJ2-3; possible D gene TRBD1, 5 bases. CDR3 length: 10 residues. Germline V gives CDR1 DFQATT, CDR2 SNEGSKA (reference sequence). DNA of the CDR3: TGCAGTGCTAGGGCACCCAGGGCGATTTTT. Translating it yields CSARAPRAIF.

This chain joins TRBV7-3 and TRBJ2-2, with D perhaps matching TRBD1 (5 bases). Germline assignment: CDR1 SGHTA and CDR2 FQGTGA. CDR3 length equals 15 residues. V gave up 4 bases and J gave up 2 bases, with 11 bases separating them. DNA for the CDR3: TGTGCCAGCAGCTCCCAGGGCCCAAACACCGGGGAGCTGTTTTTT. This codes for CASSSQGPNTGELFF.

This chain joins TRBV7-9 and TRBJ1-2; D may be TRBD1 (5 bases). CDR1 and CDR2 from the germline V gene are SEHNR and FQNEAQ (reference sequence). V was pared by 0 bases and J by 7 bases, with 18 bases between. This CDR3 contains 16 residues. The CDR3 sequence: CASSLALSGQGGGYTF. In nucleotides, the CDR3 is TGTGCCAGCAGCTTAGCCTTAAGCGGGCAGGGCGGTGGCTACACCTTC.

The V gene is TRBV7-2, the J gene TRBJ1-5; the match to TRBD1 covers 10 bases. Germline-derived CDR1 and CDR2 are SGHTA and FQGNSA. V lost 1 base and J lost 4; bases outside the gene matches: 1. The CDR3 covers 15 residues. The CDR3 protein is CASSLGQGANQPQHF. In nucleotides, the CDR3 is TGTGCCAGCAGCTTAGGACAGGGGGCGAATCAGCCCCAGCATTTT.

This clone has just one count. This sequence joins TRBV5-1 and TRBJ1-2, with D possibly TRBD1 on 6 matching bases. The V gene lost 4 bases and the J gene lost 3 bases, with 13 bases spanning the gap. The germline V gene has CDR1 SGHRS and CDR2 YFSETQ. This CDR3 region has 14 residues. CDR3 sequence (DNA): TGCGCCAGCAGCCCCAACAGGGAGGACTATGGCTACACCTTC. Protein sequence: CASSPNREDYGYTF.

The chain joins TRBV30 to TRBJ1-6; D not resolved. Germline CDR1 and CDR2: GTSNPN and SVGIG (reference sequence). V was clipped by 3 bases and J by 7 bases, with 16 bases between them. The CDR3 is made up of 15 amino acids. The CDR3 nucleotides are TGTGCCTGGAGGCGACCGGCGAATGAGAATTCACCCCTCCACTTT. Amino acid sequence: CAWRRPANENSPLHF.

The chain has TRBV6-5 and TRBJ1-1; D remains ambiguous. Germline V gene lookup returns CDR1 MNHEY and CDR2 SVGAGI. The V end lost 6 bases, the J end lost 11 bases, and 13 bases lay between the germline ends. The CDR3 length is 11 residues. Here the CDR3 DNA reads TGTGCCAGCAGCCCGCCCGGGGAGGCTTTCTTT. Its translation: CASSPPGEAFF.

This clone has a single count. The J gene is TRBJ1-2, the V gene TRBV9, with a possible D match to TRBD1 (5 bases). This CDR3 is built from 15 residues. Looked up from germline, CDR1 is SGDLS and CDR2 is YYNGEE. The V and J ends lost 4 bases and 3 bases respectively, with 16 bases between them. The CDR3, as DNA: TGTGCCAGCAGCCCAATGGGGCAGGGCGACTATGGCTACACCTTC. Translating gives CASSPMGQGDYGYTF.

V and J are TRBV5-1 and TRBJ1-5, with D possibly being TRBD1 (5 bases). With 1 base removed from V and 2 bases from J, the gap between germline ends came to 10 bases. CDR3 size: 15 residues. Germline CDR1 is SGHRS and CDR2 is YFSETQ. The CDR3 DNA follows: TGCGCCAGCAGCTTGACCGGGGCTGGCAATCAGCCCCAGCATTTT. Translated: CASSLTGAGNQPQHF. The full variable domain, completed using reference TRBV5-1 and TRBJ1-5, is KAGVTQTPRYLIKTRGQQVTLSCSPISGHRSVSWYQQTPGQGLQFLFEYFSETQRNKGNFPGRFSGRQFSNSRSEMNVSTLELGDSALYLCASSLTGAGNQPQHFGDGTRLSIL.

In this sample, this clone turned up a few times. This chain links TRBV7-2 with TRBJ1-4, with unresolved D. The V and J ends lost 3 bases and 4 bases respectively, with 12 bases between them. There are 15 residues in the CDR3. CDR1 SGHTA and CDR2 FQGNSA come from the germline V gene. In nucleotides, the CDR3 is TGTGCCAGCAGCTTTGTTTTATCGCGTAATGAAAAACTGTTTTTT. The encoded protein is CASSFVLSRNEKLFF. The full variable domain, rest sourced from reference TRBV7-2 and TRBJ1-4, is GAGVSQSPSNKVTEKGKDVELRCDPISGHTALYWYRQSLGQGLEFLIYFQGNSAPDKSGLPSDRFSAERTGGSVSTLTIQRTQQEDSAVYLCASSFVLSRNEKLFFGSGTQLSVL.

A single count supports this clone. This chain connects TRBV6-2 or TRBV6-3 to TRBJ1-1, with a possible D match to TRBD1 (6 bases). Trimming took 6 bases from V and 1 from J, leaving 9 bases between them. The CDR3 spans 13 residues. Germline lookup yields CDR1 MNHEY and CDR2 SVGEGT. The DNA for the CDR3 is TGTGCCAGCAGCCGCAGGGGGAACACTGAAGCTTTCTTT. It yields the protein CASSRRGNTEAFF.

The chain employs TRBV10-1 and TRBJ1-2, with D unresolved. The CDR3 has 14 amino acids. Trimming took off 11 bases at V and 7 bases at J, with 23 bases between the two ends. CDR1 is WNHNN and CDR2 is SYGVQD in the germline V gene (reference sequence). DNA for the CDR3: TGCGCCCCAGCTGAGGGCTGCCCTCATTGTGGCTACACCTTC. Translated: CAPAEGCPHCGYTF.

The genes are TRBV12-3 or TRBV12-4 and TRBJ2-2; D gene unclear. The CDR3 spans 12 residues. With 4 bases removed from V and 4 bases from J, the gap between germline ends came to 4 bases. The CDR3 is CASSWGTGELFF. In DNA, the CDR3 is TGTGCCAGCAGTTGGGGCACCGGGGAGCTGTTTTTT.